The 17 T cell receptor beta chains listed next were all sequenced from one sample in a study of OX40 agonist ivuxolimab in advanced cancers. Profiled with immunoSEQ multiplex PCR; TCRdb holds only in-frame clones, not every one. The sample includes about 69,000 clones, around four fifths of them seen just once. The sequences come from CD4+ or CD8+ T cells sorted from blood, collected in a trial of the OX40 agonist ivuxolimab. The receptors here all came from an adult with an advanced solid tumor such as melanoma, head and neck, liver or kidney cancer.

The genes are TRBV6-1 and TRBJ1-1, with a possible D match to TRBD1 (6 bases). This CDR3 spans 14 amino acids. Trimming cost V 4 bases and J 6 bases, with 15 bases left between them. The germline V gene has CDR1 MNHNS and CDR2 SASEGT. CDR3 bases: TGTGCCAGCAGTGTAACAGGGAGTGGCGCTGAAGCTTTCTTT. Protein product: CASSVTGSGAEAFF.

The chain is built from TRBV5-1 and TRBJ2-1; 9 bases are shared with TRBD2. The V segment lost 0 bases and the J segment 9 bases; nucleotides outside the gene matches: 10. The length of the CDR3 is 16 residues. The germline V gene has CDR1 SGHRS and CDR2 YFSETQ. CDR3 DNA: TGCGCCAGCAGCTTGGCCCCCGGGACAGCGGGAGGTGAGCAGTTCTTC. This translates into CASSLAPGTAGGEQFF.

The DNA of the CDR3 is TGTGCCAGCAGCCAAGAATTCGCAGGGCTTTCACCCCTCCACTTT. This sequence encodes CASSQEFAGLSPLHF. The chain is built from TRBV4-2 and TRBJ1-6; TRBD1 is a possible D gene (5 bases). CDR1 LGHNA and CDR2 YNFKEQ come from the germline V gene. V dropped 0 bases and J dropped 9 bases, with 12 bases sitting between them. The CDR3 is made up of 15 amino acids.

The rearrangement joins TRBV11-2 to TRBJ1-2, with 9 bases aligning to TRBD1. Trimming removed 5 bases from V and 8 bases from J; junction bases left unmatched: 12. The CDR3 contains 15 residues. Per the germline V gene, CDR1 is SGHAT and CDR2 is FQNNGV. CDR3 region: CASSEEGTGIGGYTF. The CDR3 region has the DNA TGTGCCAGCAGCGAGGAAGGGACAGGGATAGGCGGCTACACCTTC.

The chain links TRBV5-1 to TRBJ2-1, with D perhaps assigned TRBD1 or TRBD2 (6 bases each). V was pared by 3 bases and J by 0 bases, with 16 bases between. The length of the CDR3 is 17 residues. CDR1 is SGHRS and CDR2 is YFSETQ in the germline V gene. The DNA of the CDR3 is TGCGCCAGCAGCTCTGGGGGGCGGGCCAGCTCCTACAATGAGCAGTTCTTC. It encodes CASSSGGRASSYNEQFF.

This clone was recorded a few times. The chain links TRBV18 to TRBJ2-7; D possibly corresponds to TRBD2 (5 bases). Trimming stripped 2 bases from V and 3 bases from J, with 5 bases between. The CDR3 consists of 12 residues. The germline V gene encodes CDR1 KGHSH and CDR2 LQKENI. The CDR3: CASSPEGYEQYF. In DNA form, the CDR3 reads TGTGCCAGCTCACCAGAGGGCTACGAGCAGTACTTC.

The rearrangement links TRBV5-1 to TRBJ1-5, with D possibly being TRBD1 (5 bases). V was shortened by 0 bases and J by 9 bases, with 13 bases between the two germline ends. The CDR3 runs 14 residues. Germline V gene lookup returns CDR1 SGHRS and CDR2 YFSETQ. The CDR3 reads CASSLEQGVTPQHF. For the CDR3, the DNA is TGCGCCAGCAGCTTGGAGCAGGGAGTTACGCCCCAGCATTTT.

The V call is TRBV19, the J call TRBJ1-1; D is possibly TRBD1 (6 bases). V gave up 6 bases and J gave up 1 base, with 9 bases separating them. This CDR3 is built from 13 residues. From germline, CDR1 is LNHDA and CDR2 SQIVND (reference sequence). As DNA, the CDR3 is TGTGCCAGTAGGAACAGGGAGAACACTGAAGCTTTCTTT. Protein sequence: CASRNRENTEAFF.

The gene calls are TRBV18 and TRBJ2-3; 11 bases are a match to TRBD2. J lost 2 bases, V lost 3 bases, and 13 bases had no gene match. The germline gives CDR1 KGHSH, CDR2 LQKENI. The CDR3 is 19 amino acids. CDR3 loop: CASSPASGRSYLPTDTQYF. The CDR3 DNA follows: TGTGCCAGCTCACCGGCTAGCGGGAGGTCCTACCTTCCCACAGATACGCAGTATTTT.

This clone was observed a handful of times. The gene calls are TRBV10-3 and TRBJ2-2; no reliable D call. CDR1 is ENHRY, CDR2 SYGVKD, per germline. The CDR3 contains 15 residues. V was trimmed by 4 bases and J by 0 bases, leaving 9 bases between them. CDR3 region: CAISGAQTNTGELFF. CDR3 DNA sequence: TGTGCCATCAGTGGGGCACAAACGAACACCGGGGAGCTGTTTTTT.

This chain links TRBV5-4 with TRBJ2-5, with 8 bases matching TRBD2. CDR1 and CDR2 (germline): SGHNT, YYREEE (reference sequence). The CDR3 extends over 14 amino acids. Trimming took 4 bases from V and 5 from J; bases not matched to a gene: 7. The CDR3 reads CASSPPGLVETQYF. Here the CDR3 DNA reads TGTGCCAGCAGCCCCCCGGGACTAGTGGAGACCCAGTACTTC. The full variable domain, in which reference TRBV5-4 and TRBJ2-5 provide the parts outside the CDR3, is ETGVTQSPTHLIKTRGQQVTLRCSSQSGHNTVSWYQQALGQGPQFIFQYYREEENGRGNFPPRFSGLQFPNYSSELNVNALELDDSALYLCASSPPGLVETQYFGPGTRLLVL.

The rearrangement uses TRBV28 and TRBJ2-5; 8 bases are a match to TRBD1. V trimming: 5 bases; J trimming: 3 bases; junction bases outside the gene matches: 5. CDR1 and CDR2 (germline): MDHEN, SYDVKM. The CDR3 runs 14 residues. The CDR3 here is CASSPGGLEETQYF. Here the CDR3 DNA reads TGTGCCAGCAGTCCAGGGGGCTTGGAAGAGACCCAGTACTTC.

The chain is built from TRBV2 and TRBJ2-3; a weak D match, TRBD1 (5 bases). The CDR3 covers 16 residues. From germline, CDR1 is SNHLY and CDR2 FYNNEI. With 4 bases removed from V and 0 bases from J, the gap between germline ends came to 14 bases. CDR3 residues: CASSAQGTSSTDTQYF. CDR3 DNA: TGTGCCAGCAGTGCCCAGGGAACTTCTAGCACAGATACGCAGTATTTT.

CDR3 in amino acids: CASSVILRGGTDTQYF. CDR3 in DNA: TGTGCCAGCAGTGTGATTCTCCGGGGGGGCACAGATACGCAGTATTTT. The V and J genes are TRBV2 and TRBJ2-3, with 7 bases lining up with TRBD2. The V segment lost 4 bases and the J segment 1 base; nucleotides outside the gene matches: 8. Germline V gene sequence: CDR1 SNHLY, CDR2 FYNNEI. The CDR3 consists of 16 residues.

The CDR3 bases are TGTGCCAGCAGTTTAGGAGGGGGCTCTGGAAACACCATATATTTT. Residues: CASSLGGGSGNTIYF. V usage is TRBV27 and J usage is TRBJ1-3; D perhaps matches TRBD1 (6 bases). Trimming took off 2 bases at V and 0 bases at J, with 8 bases between the two ends. Germline V lookup: CDR1 MNHEY, CDR2 SMNVEV (reference sequence). The CDR3 is 15 residues long.

The chain couples TRBV28 to TRBJ1-1; D might be TRBD1 (5 bases). Trimming took 5 bases from V and 0 from J, leaving 13 bases between them. The V gene's germline CDR1 is MDHEN and CDR2 SYDVKM. The CDR3 runs to 15 residues. CDR3 in DNA: TGTGCCAGCAGTCCCTGGGGGGGTCTGAACACTGAAGCTTTCTTT. Amino acid sequence: CASSPWGGLNTEAFF.

The genes are TRBV19 and TRBJ2-6, with D possibly TRBD1 on 6 matching bases. The CDR3 runs 16 residues. The germline gives CDR1 LNHDA, CDR2 SQIVND (reference sequence). Trimming stripped 4 bases from V and 1 base from J, with 11 bases between. The CDR3 region is CASSNGRGSGANVLTF. CDR3 bases: TGTGCCAGTAGTAACGGAAGGGGGTCTGGGGCCAACGTCCTGACTTTC.